These T cell receptor beta chains were read from a single sample in a study of blood T cell repertoires in COVID-19. Sequencing used immunoSEQ multiplex PCR; TCRdb keeps in-frame clones, though not all of them. Of about 230,000 clones in the sample, roughly 85% were seen once. The sequencing input was peripheral blood. The receptors shown here come from a man aged 35 to 55 with acute or convalescent COVID-19. Each CDR3 is given with its conserved first and last residue. Fields, in order: clone size, D gene, J gene, V gene, CDR3 protein, CDR3 DNA. A D gene is named only where the DNA matches it firmly. The size field is filled for only some rows; it gives once, few, many or a size class.

clone size: once; D gene: TRBD1; J gene: TRBJ1-2; V gene: TRBV19; CDR3 protein: CAIRQGSGGYTF; CDR3 DNA: TGTGCCATACGACAGGGGTCTGGAGGCTACACCTTC
clone size: -; D gene: -; J gene: TRBJ2-3; V gene: TRBV4-3; CDR3 protein: CASSQNRKGTDTQYF; CDR3 DNA: TGCGCCAGCAGCCAAAACAGGAAGGGCACAGATACGCAGTATTTT
clone size: -; D gene: -; J gene: TRBJ2-7; V gene: TRBV6-2/TRBV6-3; CDR3 protein: CASSQGPGAYEQYF; CDR3 DNA: TGTGCCAGCAGCCAAGGCCCCGGGGCCTACGAGCAGTACTTC
clone size: -; D gene: -; J gene: TRBJ2-5; V gene: TRBV12-3/TRBV12-4; CDR3 protein: CASSLALEETQYF; CDR3 DNA: TGTGCCAGCAGTTTAGCGCTTGAGGAGACCCAGTACTTC
clone size: -; D gene: -; J gene: TRBJ2-1; V gene: TRBV3-1/TRBV3-2; CDR3 protein: CASSQLGGEQFF; CDR3 DNA: TGTGCCAGCAGCCAGTTGGGAGGTGAGCAGTTCTTC
clone size: -; D gene: -; J gene: TRBJ1-2; V gene: TRBV6-2/TRBV6-3; CDR3 protein: CASSDWTPGIYGYTF; CDR3 DNA: TGTGCCAGCAGTGACTGGACTCCGGGGATCTATGGCTACACCTTC
clone size: -; D gene: -; J gene: TRBJ2-3; V gene: TRBV5-6; CDR3 protein: CATHSRRGGIGDTQYF; CDR3 DNA: TGTGCCACTCACTCCCGGAGGGGGGGGATCGGGGATACGCAGTATTTT
clone size: -; D gene: TRBD1; J gene: TRBJ2-2; V gene: TRBV24-1; CDR3 protein: CATSDPVPGQGRFTGELFF; CDR3 DNA: TGTGCCACCAGTGATCCAGTCCCGGGACAGGGGCGGTTCACCGGGGAGCTGTTTTTT
clone size: -; D gene: TRBD1; J gene: TRBJ1-2; V gene: TRBV2; CDR3 protein: CASSGQGAKYGYTF; CDR3 DNA: TGTGCCAGCAGCGGACAGGGGGCGAAGTATGGCTACACCTTC
clone size: -; D gene: -; J gene: TRBJ1-1; V gene: TRBV27; CDR3 protein: CASSGTGTGNTEAFF; CDR3 DNA: TGTGCCAGCAGTGGCACAGGGACGGGAAACACTGAAGCTTTCTTT
clone size: once; D gene: -; J gene: TRBJ1-1; V gene: TRBV29-1; CDR3 protein: CSAAMRGTEAFF; CDR3 DNA: TGCAGCGCAGCAATGCGGGGGACTGAAGCTTTCTTT
clone size: few; D gene: TRBD1; J gene: TRBJ2-5; V gene: TRBV11-3; CDR3 protein: CASSNRGDPQETQYF; CDR3 DNA: TGTGCCAGCAGCAACAGGGGAGACCCTCAAGAGACCCAGTACTTC
clone size: -; D gene: -; J gene: TRBJ1-1; V gene: TRBV2; CDR3 protein: CASTGYTEAFF; CDR3 DNA: TGTGCCAGCACAGGATACACTGAAGCTTTCTTT
clone size: -; D gene: -; J gene: TRBJ2-7; V gene: TRBV7-2; CDR3 protein: CASSILPGLNYEQYF; CDR3 DNA: TGTGCCAGCAGCATACTTCCGGGACTCAACTACGAGCAGTACTTC
clone size: once; D gene: TRBD2; J gene: TRBJ2-1; V gene: TRBV4-3; CDR3 protein: CASSQEGGGVNEQFF; CDR3 DNA: TGCGCCAGCAGCCAAGAGGGGGGAGGGGTTAATGAGCAGTTCTTC
clone size: -; D gene: TRBD2; J gene: TRBJ2-5; V gene: TRBV30; CDR3 protein: CAWSVGTSGVRETQYF; CDR3 DNA: TGTGCCTGGAGTGTAGGGACTAGCGGGGTTCGGGAGACCCAGTACTTC
clone size: -; D gene: -; J gene: TRBJ1-1; V gene: TRBV2; CDR3 protein: CASSFVRLAEAFF; CDR3 DNA: TGTGCCAGTAGCTTTGTTAGGCTGGCTGAAGCTTTCTTT
clone size: -; D gene: -; J gene: TRBJ2-3; V gene: TRBV7-2; CDR3 protein: CASSLRAGVGTDTQYF; CDR3 DNA: TGTGCCAGCAGTCTCCGGGCGGGTGTTGGGACAGATACGCAGTATTTT
clone size: -; D gene: TRBD1; J gene: TRBJ1-4; V gene: TRBV18; CDR3 protein: CASSPRATGGTGEKLFF; CDR3 DNA: TGTGCCAGCTCACCACGTGCGACAGGGGGCACAGGGGAAAAACTGTTTTTT
clone size: -; D gene: -; J gene: TRBJ1-1; V gene: TRBV5-1; CDR3 protein: CASSLFGGEAFF; CDR3 DNA: TGCGCCAGCAGCTTGTTCGGTGGTGAAGCTTTCTTT
clone size: -; D gene: -; J gene: TRBJ2-7; V gene: TRBV23-1; CDR3 protein: CASSQDRGTYEQYF; CDR3 DNA: TGCGCCAGCAGTCAAGATCGGGGGACCTACGAGCAGTACTTC
clone size: -; D gene: -; J gene: TRBJ2-2; V gene: TRBV5-6; CDR3 protein: CASSLGVSNTGELFF; CDR3 DNA: TGTGCCAGCAGCTTGGGCGTTTCAAACACCGGGGAGCTGTTTTTT
clone size: -; D gene: TRBD2; J gene: TRBJ2-7; V gene: TRBV4-2; CDR3 protein: CASSDDSLAGGPSEQYF; CDR3 DNA: TGTGCCAGCAGCGACGACTCCCTAGCGGGGGGGCCTAGCGAGCAGTACTTC
clone size: -; D gene: TRBD1; J gene: TRBJ1-1; V gene: TRBV6-5; CDR3 protein: CASSTSGGVGTEAFF; CDR3 DNA: TGTGCCAGCAGTACTTCAGGGGGTGTGGGGACTGAAGCTTTCTTT
clone size: -; D gene: -; J gene: TRBJ2-6; V gene: TRBV10-2; CDR3 protein: CASSSVSGANVLTF; CDR3 DNA: TGCGCCAGCAGTTCTGTGTCTGGGGCCAACGTCCTGACTTTC
clone size: once; D gene: -; J gene: TRBJ2-7; V gene: TRBV5-6; CDR3 protein: CASSLAETAYEQYF; CDR3 DNA: TGTGCCAGCAGCTTGGCCGAAACAGCCTACGAGCAGTACTTC
clone size: -; D gene: -; J gene: TRBJ1-4; V gene: TRBV7-3; CDR3 protein: CASSLSERDNEKLFF; CDR3 DNA: TGTGCCAGCAGCTTAAGCGAGAGGGATAATGAAAAACTGTTTTTT
clone size: -; D gene: TRBD1; J gene: TRBJ1-5; V gene: TRBV12-3/TRBV12-4; CDR3 protein: CASSLQGDQPQHF; CDR3 DNA: TGTGCCAGCAGCTTACAGGGGGATCAGCCCCAGCATTTT
clone size: -; D gene: TRBD1; J gene: TRBJ1-2; V gene: TRBV3-1/TRBV3-2; CDR3 protein: CASSQGDRASGYTF; CDR3 DNA: TGTGCCAGCAGCCAAGGGGACAGGGCGAGCGGCTACACCTTC
clone size: -; D gene: -; J gene: TRBJ1-1; V gene: TRBV12-3/TRBV12-4; CDR3 protein: CASTPFLTSKAFF; CDR3 DNA: TGTGCCAGCACCCCTTTTTTGACTTCTAAAGCTTTCTTT
clone size: -; D gene: -; J gene: TRBJ1-2; V gene: TRBV2; CDR3 protein: CASRGAGGNYGYTF; CDR3 DNA: TGTGCCAGCAGGGGGGCGGGGGGCAACTATGGCTACACCTTC
clone size: -; D gene: TRBD1; J gene: TRBJ2-7; V gene: TRBV9; CDR3 protein: CASSAPFGTDSYEQYF; CDR3 DNA: TGTGCCAGCAGCGCTCCTTTCGGGACAGACTCCTACGAGCAGTACTTC
clone size: -; D gene: -; J gene: TRBJ2-3; V gene: TRBV15; CDR3 protein: CATSRVRQVGDTQYF; CDR3 DNA: TGTGCCACCAGCAGAGTTCGACAGGTGGGGGATACGCAGTATTTT
clone size: few; D gene: -; J gene: TRBJ1-4; V gene: TRBV27; CDR3 protein: CASSFPGANEKLFF; CDR3 DNA: TGTGCCAGCAGTTTTCCCGGGGCTAATGAAAAACTGTTTTTT
clone size: -; D gene: TRBD2; J gene: TRBJ2-3; V gene: TRBV9; CDR3 protein: CASSVGGTPGLEYTDTQYF; CDR3 DNA: TGTGCCAGCAGCGTAGGGGGGACGCCGGGACTAGAGTACACAGATACGCAGTATTTT
clone size: once; D gene: -; J gene: TRBJ2-7; V gene: TRBV5-1; CDR3 protein: CASSRTPGTQYEQYF; CDR3 DNA: TGCGCCAGCAGTAGGACGCCGGGAACACAATACGAGCAGTACTTC
clone size: -; D gene: -; J gene: TRBJ1-2; V gene: TRBV29-1; CDR3 protein: CSVEGAGVRGYTF; CDR3 DNA: TGCAGCGTAGAAGGGGCCGGGGTGAGGGGCTACACCTTC
clone size: once; D gene: TRBD1; J gene: TRBJ1-4; V gene: TRBV30; CDR3 protein: CAWSLNRGYSEKLFF; CDR3 DNA: TGTGCCTGGAGCCTAAACAGGGGCTATAGCGAAAAACTGTTTTTT
clone size: once; D gene: -; J gene: TRBJ2-7; V gene: TRBV11-1; CDR3 protein: CASSPLHLQRDEQYF; CDR3 DNA: TGTGCCAGCAGCCCTCTCCACCTTCAGCGCGACGAGCAGTACTTC
clone size: -; D gene: TRBD2; J gene: TRBJ2-7; V gene: TRBV5-1; CDR3 protein: CASSSSSGVSPIYQGEQYF; CDR3 DNA: TGCGCCAGCAGCTCCTCTAGCGGGGTCTCACCGATTTACCAAGGCGAGCAGTACTTC
clone size: -; D gene: -; J gene: TRBJ2-3; V gene: TRBV3-1/TRBV3-2; CDR3 protein: CASAPTARSNTQYF; CDR3 DNA: TGTGCCAGCGCTCCTACCGCCAGGTCGAATACGCAGTATTTT
clone size: -; D gene: TRBD2; J gene: TRBJ2-5; V gene: TRBV7-2; CDR3 protein: CASSLGGGNEETQYF; CDR3 DNA: TGTGCCAGCAGCTTAGGCGGGGGAAATGAAGAGACCCAGTACTTC
clone size: -; D gene: -; J gene: TRBJ2-3; V gene: TRBV19; CDR3 protein: CASSPPQGLSAASHTQYF; CDR3 DNA: TGTGCCAGTAGTCCTCCTCAGGGGTTATCAGCCGCGTCTCATACGCAGTATTTT
clone size: -; D gene: -; J gene: TRBJ1-2; V gene: TRBV2; CDR3 protein: CASGDTYGYTF; CDR3 DNA: TGTGCCAGCGGAGATACCTATGGCTACACCTTC
clone size: -; D gene: TRBD2; J gene: TRBJ2-1; V gene: TRBV11-2; CDR3 protein: CASSFHQGGFTYNEQFF; CDR3 DNA: TGTGCCAGCAGCTTTCATCAGGGAGGGTTCACCTACAATGAGCAGTTCTTC
clone size: -; D gene: -; J gene: TRBJ2-3; V gene: TRBV5-1; CDR3 protein: CASSLLRTDTQYF; CDR3 DNA: TGCGCCAGCAGCTTGCTACGCACAGATACGCAGTATTTT
clone size: -; D gene: TRBD1; J gene: TRBJ2-3; V gene: TRBV24-1; CDR3 protein: CATSDWGQGPDTQYF; CDR3 DNA: TGTGCCACCAGTGATTGGGGACAGGGACCAGATACGCAGTATTTT
clone size: -; D gene: TRBD1; J gene: TRBJ1-5; V gene: TRBV6-5; CDR3 protein: CASSRQGEYQPQHF; CDR3 DNA: TGTGCCAGCAGTCGACAGGGAGAGTATCAGCCCCAGCATTTT
clone size: -; D gene: TRBD1; J gene: TRBJ1-4; V gene: TRBV4-1; CDR3 protein: CASSHRDRVSANEKLFF; CDR3 DNA: TGCGCCAGCAGCCATCGGGACAGGGTTTCAGCTAATGAAAAACTGTTTTTT
clone size: -; D gene: TRBD2; J gene: TRBJ2-1; V gene: TRBV2; CDR3 protein: CASRLLAGGDDEQFF; CDR3 DNA: TGTGCCAGCCGACTTCTAGCGGGGGGGGACGATGAGCAGTTCTTC
clone size: -; D gene: -; J gene: TRBJ1-3; V gene: TRBV18; CDR3 protein: CASSPAEGSGNTIYF; CDR3 DNA: TGTGCCAGCTCACCGGCAGAGGGTTCCGGAAACACCATATATTTT
clone size: -; D gene: TRBD1; J gene: TRBJ2-5; V gene: TRBV20-1; CDR3 protein: CSASKQGPLGETQYF; CDR3 DNA: TGCAGTGCTAGTAAACAGGGGCCGCTTGGGGAGACCCAGTACTTC
clone size: -; D gene: TRBD1; J gene: TRBJ1-2; V gene: TRBV28; CDR3 protein: CASSFQGANYGYTF; CDR3 DNA: TGTGCCAGCAGTTTTCAGGGGGCGAACTATGGCTACACCTTC